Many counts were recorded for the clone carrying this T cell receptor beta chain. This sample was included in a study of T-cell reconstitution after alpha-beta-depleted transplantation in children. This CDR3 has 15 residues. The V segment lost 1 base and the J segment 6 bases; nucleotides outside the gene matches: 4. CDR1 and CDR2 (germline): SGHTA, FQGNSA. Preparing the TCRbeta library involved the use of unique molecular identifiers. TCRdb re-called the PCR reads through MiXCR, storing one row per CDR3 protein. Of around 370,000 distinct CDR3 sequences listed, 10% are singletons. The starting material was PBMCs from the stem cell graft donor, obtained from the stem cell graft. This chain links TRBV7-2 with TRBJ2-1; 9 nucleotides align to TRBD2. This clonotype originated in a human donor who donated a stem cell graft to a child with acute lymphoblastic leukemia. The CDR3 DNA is TGTGCCAGCAGCTTAGGACTAGCGGCGATCAATGAGCAGTTCTTC. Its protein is CASSLGLAAINEQFF.